The 6 T cell receptor beta chains in this list originate from one sample, sequenced in a study of Graves' ophthalmopathy and Graves' hyperthyroidism. As the template, RNA transcripts were used to amplify TCR beta CDR3 regions. Scientists carried out first-round RT-PCR using HTBI primers and then a second-round multiplex PCR. TCRdb analysed the multiplex PCR reads with MiXCR anew, one entry per CDR3 protein. The sample gives 360,000 or so distinct CDR3 sequences, approximately 16% of which show up once; 1.5% to 2% is in the top ten. The specimen was peripheral blood. These receptors came from a woman between 18 and 29 years old with Graves' ophthalmopathy.

The rearrangement uses TRBV3-1 and TRBJ2-4, with TRBD2 identical over 7 bases. With 1 base clipped from V and 6 bases from J, the junction kept 9 bases outside the gene matches. CDR3 length equals 16 residues. Germline V lookup: CDR1 LGHDT, CDR2 YNNKEL (reference sequence). The CDR3 nucleotides are TGTGCCAGCAGCCAAGGCGGGAGCGGGACGGGAAACATTCAGTACTTC. Its protein is CASSQGGSGTGNIQYF. The variable domain in full, completed from reference TRBV3-1 and TRBJ2-4, reads DTAVSQTPKYLVTQMGNDKSIKCEQNLGHDTMYWYKQDSKKFLKIMFSYNNKELIINETVPNRFSPKSPDKAHLNLHINSLELGDSAVYFCASSQGGSGTGNIQYFGAGTRLSVL.

This clonotype was seen repeatedly, ten times or more. V gene TRBV4-1 combines with J gene TRBJ1-1, with TRBD1 matching 8 bases. CDR3 length: 18 residues. V lost 4 bases and J lost 3; bases outside the gene matches: 16. Germline lookup yields CDR1 MGHRA and CDR2 YSYEKL. CDR3 in DNA: TGCGCCAGCAGCCGGTACCAATTATCAGGGGGCGCAGACACTGAAGCTTTCTTT. It encodes CASSRYQLSGGADTEAFF.

This clonotype was counted at least ten times. J is TRBJ1-2 and V is TRBV6-5, with D perhaps TRBD1 (5 bases). V was pared by 5 bases and J by 3 bases, with 16 bases between. This CDR3 spans 15 amino acids. Per the germline V gene, CDR1 is MNHEY and CDR2 is SVGAGI. CDR3 in DNA: TGTGCCAGCAGTAGGGTTTCGGGGGAGTACTATGGCTACACCTTC. It specifies CASSRVSGEYYGYTF.

The V gene is TRBV6-1, the J gene TRBJ1-1; no firm D call. The CDR3 covers 12 residues. Germline CDR1 MNHNS, CDR2 SASEGT. Deletions cut 8 bases from V and 5 bases from J, with 12 bases between. CDR3 DNA: TGTGCCAGCGATTCCCGACGGACTGAAGCTTTCTTT. Protein sequence: CASDSRRTEAFF.

This clonotype was counted ten times or more. The V and J genes are TRBV10-2 and TRBJ2-7; TRBD1 matches 11 bases. CDR3 length: 16 residues. Germline V gene sequence: CDR1 WSHSY, CDR2 SAAADI. Trimming removed 3 bases from V and 0 bases from J; junction bases left unmatched: 4. The DNA of the CDR3 is TGCGCCAGCAGTGACCACGGACAGGGGGCCTCCTACGAGCAGTACTTC. Translation gives CASSDHGQGASYEQYF.

This chain links TRBV12-3 or TRBV12-4 with TRBJ2-2; 12 nucleotides line up with TRBD1. J gave up 7 bases and V 5 bases, and 14 bases lay outside the gene matches. CDR3 length equals 18 residues. As DNA, the CDR3 is TGTGCCAGCAGTCCTGTCCTCGGGACAGGGGGCAAGGGCGGGGAGCTGTTTTTT. Protein sequence: CASSPVLGTGGKGGELFF.